Listed here are 27 T cell receptor beta chains from one sample, sequenced in a study of T cells in localized non-small cell lung cancer. Assay: immunoSEQ multiplex PCR; the TCRdb copy retains only in-frame clones and omits some. The data contain around 35,000 clones, approximately 90% of them seen just once; the ten biggest clones take up under 8.5%. Sequenced here: peripheral blood, sampled before any cancer treatment. The source is a woman aged 40-69 years with stage I lung adenocarcinoma.

This chain links TRBV5-4 with TRBJ2-7; D remains unclear. Per germline, CDR1 SGHNT and CDR2 YYREEE (reference sequence). The CDR3 covers 15 residues. Trimming took off 0 bases at V and 5 bases at J, with 15 bases between the two ends. The CDR3 reads CASSLASDPVNEQYF. The CDR3 DNA follows: TGTGCCAGCAGCTTGGCATCGGATCCCGTCAACGAGCAGTACTTC. The whole variable domain, remainder taken from reference TRBV5-4 and TRBJ2-7, is ETGVTQSPTHLIKTRGQQVTLRCSSQSGHNTVSWYQQALGQGPQFIFQYYREEENGRGNFPPRFSGLQFPNYSSELNVNALELDDSALYLCASSLASDPVNEQYFGPGTRLTVT.

The gene calls are TRBV6-5 and TRBJ2-7, with D possibly TRBD1 on 6 matching bases. This CDR3 has 11 residues. V was clipped by 7 bases and J by 6 bases, with 10 bases between them. Germline V gene sequence: CDR1 MNHEY, CDR2 SVGAGI. The CDR3 sequence is CASTGVGEQYF. CDR3 nucleotides: TGTGCCAGCACAGGGGTGGGCGAGCAGTACTTC.

V usage is TRBV7-3 and J usage is TRBJ2-6; D gene ambiguous. The CDR3 covers 16 residues. The V end lost 5 bases, the J end lost 0 bases, and 11 bases lay between the germline ends. Germline V gene lookup returns CDR1 SGHTA and CDR2 FQGTGA. The chain's CDR3 is CASSVDATSGANVLTF. Here the CDR3 DNA reads TGTGCCAGCAGCGTAGACGCCACCTCTGGGGCCAACGTCCTGACTTTC.

This chain connects TRBV19 to TRBJ2-1; 10 nucleotides align to TRBD2. J gave up 7 bases and V 3 bases, and 3 bases lay outside the gene matches. The germline V gene has CDR1 LNHDA and CDR2 SQIVND (reference sequence). The CDR3 has 14 residues. The CDR3 DNA reads TGTGCCAGTAGTATTGCGGGACTAGCGAATGAGCAGTTCTTC. Its translation: CASSIAGLANEQFF.

This clone has more than one count but fewer than ten. The V gene is TRBV7-9, the J gene TRBJ2-5; D not certain. CDR1 and CDR2 (germline): SEHNR, FQNEAQ (reference sequence). The V gene lost 5 bases and the J gene lost 7 bases, with 14 bases spanning the gap. This CDR3 region has 13 residues. The CDR3 sequence is CASSVSLGGTQYF. The CDR3 DNA sequence: TGTGCCAGCAGCGTATCCCTGGGTGGGACCCAGTACTTC.

The chain has TRBV5-6 and TRBJ1-2, with unresolved D. V was cut by 3 bases and J by 8 bases, with 17 bases left in between. Germline assignment: CDR1 SGHDT and CDR2 YYEEEE. The CDR3 totals 14 residues. CDR3 sequence: CASSSTDMLDGYTF. The DNA of the CDR3 is TGTGCCAGCAGCTCTACCGACATGTTGGACGGCTACACCTTC.

J is TRBJ2-1 and V is TRBV7-9, with 8 bases matching TRBD1. Germline loops: CDR1 SEHNR, CDR2 FQNEAQ (reference sequence). Trimming took 3 bases from V and 8 from J; bases not matched to a gene: 6. The CDR3 is 14 amino acids. The CDR3 here is CASSFGQGIDEQFF. CDR3 DNA sequence: TGTGCCAGCAGCTTCGGACAGGGAATCGATGAGCAGTTCTTC.

The J gene is TRBJ1-5, the V gene TRBV7-2; D is unclear. Trimming pared 4 bases from V and 5 bases from J, leaving 9 bases between. This CDR3 is built from 13 residues. Germline V gene data show CDR1 as SGHTA and CDR2 as FQGNSA. This CDR3 reads CASSYTRDQPQHF. The CDR3 DNA reads as TGTGCCAGCAGCTACACCCGGGATCAGCCCCAGCATTTT.

The chain joins TRBV19 to TRBJ2-5; D is tentatively TRBD1 or TRBD2 (6 bases each). This CDR3 region has 14 residues. V lost 5 bases to trimming and J lost 7 bases, with 17 bases between them. Germline CDR1 reads LNHDA; CDR2 reads SQIVND (reference sequence). The CDR3 bases are TGTGCCAGTAGTCCCGGGACGGGGGCCGGGACCCAGTACTTC. It codes for CASSPGTGAGTQYF.

The chain employs TRBV5-1 and TRBJ1-3, with 9 bases fitting TRBD1. This CDR3 has 15 residues. Germline CDR1 is SGHRS and CDR2 is YFSETQ. The V gene end was trimmed by 6 bases and the J gene end by 3 bases; junction bases not matched to a gene: 7. Here the CDR3 reads CASNTGGEGGNTIYF. The CDR3 DNA reads as TGCGCCAGCAACACAGGGGGCGAGGGTGGAAACACCATATATTTT.

CDR3 residues: CASSLRSEDRGWNTGELFF. The CDR3, as DNA: TGTGCCAGCAGCTTACGGTCCGAGGACAGGGGGTGGAACACCGGGGAGCTGTTTTTT. The rearrangement uses TRBV7-8 and TRBJ2-2; TRBD1 aligns across 10 bases. From germline, CDR1 is SGHVS and CDR2 FQNEAQ. Trimming cost V 2 bases and J 1 base; bases outside gene matches: 10. CDR3 size: 19 residues.

This clone was seen more than once but under ten times. The CDR3 bases are TGCGCCAGCAGCCGCCCTAATTCACCCCTCCACTTT. It is translated as CASSRPNSPLHF. The chain combines TRBV4-1 with TRBJ1-6, with D unclear. Germline V gene lookup returns CDR1 MGHRA and CDR2 YSYEKL. There are 12 residues in the CDR3. Trimming took 4 bases from V and 6 from J, leaving 4 bases between them.

This clone is a singleton in its sample. The chain joins TRBV18 to TRBJ1-2; 9 bases are shared with TRBD1. This CDR3 has 17 amino acids. Germline V gene lookup returns CDR1 KGHSH and CDR2 LQKENI. V lost 1 base and J lost 2; bases outside the gene matches: 8. The CDR3 loop is CASSPRTGAPLNYGYTF. The CDR3 DNA is TGTGCCAGCTCACCACGGACAGGGGCACCCTTAAACTATGGCTACACCTTC.

The table lists this clone with a count of one. The V call is TRBV10-2, the J call TRBJ1-5; D perhaps matches TRBD1 (6 bases). From germline, CDR1 is WSHSY and CDR2 SAAADI. This CDR3 is built from 14 residues. V gave up 5 bases and J gave up 10 bases, with 18 bases separating them. The CDR3 loop is CASSPGAGVNPQHF. CDR3 bases: TGCGCCAGCAGTCCAGGGGCCGGTGTAAATCCCCAGCATTTT.

The rearrangement links TRBV9 to TRBJ2-1; 9 bases map to TRBD1. The germline V gene has CDR1 SGDLS and CDR2 YYNGEE. CDR3 length equals 15 residues. J was trimmed by 3 bases and V by 6 bases; bases with no gene match: 7. CDR3 protein: CASTTGTGFYNEQFF. The CDR3 nucleotides are TGTGCCAGCACCACCGGGACAGGGTTCTACAATGAGCAGTTCTTC.

The V and J genes are TRBV2 and TRBJ2-7; D might be TRBD1 or TRBD2, each matching 6 bases. Germline loops: CDR1 SNHLY, CDR2 FYNNEI. Trimming took 6 bases from V and 3 from J, leaving 12 bases between them. This CDR3 spans 13 amino acids. CDR3 in amino acids: CASRRDTFYEQYF. The CDR3 coding sequence is TGTGCCAGCAGGCGGGACACCTTCTACGAGCAGTACTTC.

V usage is TRBV5-1 and J usage is TRBJ2-3; D is unresolved. The CDR3 has 15 residues. V lost 0 bases and J lost 0, with 8 bases in between. Germline V gives CDR1 SGHRS, CDR2 YFSETQ. CDR3 DNA: TGCGCCAGCAGCTTGGGGGCTACCAGCACAGATACGCAGTATTTT. Translation: CASSLGATSTDTQYF.

The V call is TRBV5-1, the J call TRBJ2-3; D tentatively reads TRBD1 or TRBD2 (5 bases each). CDR1 is SGHRS and CDR2 is YFSETQ in the germline V gene. This CDR3 spans 15 amino acids. Trimming took 3 bases from V and 5 from J, leaving 16 bases between them. The CDR3 region is CASSSRDGSLDTQYF. CDR3 DNA sequence: TGCGCCAGCAGCTCCCGGGACGGAAGCCTAGATACGCAGTATTTT.

This rearrangement joins TRBV5-5 to TRBJ1-6, with no clear D. Trimming pared 0 bases from V and 9 bases from J, leaving 10 bases between. Germline V CDR1 and CDR2: SGHKS, YYEKEE (reference sequence). The CDR3 length is 14 residues. For the CDR3, the DNA is TGTGCCAGCAGCTTGGCCCTGGGAGTTTCACCCCTCCACTTT. Amino acids: CASSLALGVSPLHF.

This rearrangement joins TRBV5-1 to TRBJ1-1, with 7 bases that match TRBD1. Germline CDR1 reads SGHRS; CDR2 reads YFSETQ. Trimming took 0 bases from V and 7 from J; bases not matched to a gene: 3. There are 13 residues in the CDR3. The CDR3 DNA reads as TGCGCCAGCAGCTTGGGGGGACAGAATGAAGCTTTCTTT. Translating it yields CASSLGGQNEAFF.

The chain joins TRBV18 to TRBJ2-2, with D hard to call. CDR1 and CDR2 from the germline V gene are KGHSH and LQKENI. V lost 1 base, J lost 1 base, and 7 bases lay in between. This CDR3 spans 15 amino acids. The CDR3 spells CASSPQIGNTGELFF. The CDR3 coding sequence is TGTGCCAGCTCACCACAAATAGGGAACACCGGGGAGCTGTTTTTT.

The V call is TRBV9, the J call TRBJ2-3; tentatively, D is TRBD1 (6 bases). The CDR3 sequence is 14 residues long. CDR1 and CDR2 (germline): SGDLS, YYNGEE. V dropped 2 bases and J dropped 2 bases, with 9 bases sitting between them. The CDR3 protein is CASSVRDITDTQYF. As DNA, the CDR3 is TGTGCCAGCAGCGTCCGGGACATCACAGATACGCAGTATTTT.

Only one count was recorded for this clone. This chain joins TRBV5-1 and TRBJ2-2, with 7 bases matching TRBD1. Germline V gives CDR1 SGHRS, CDR2 YFSETQ. The CDR3 has 18 residues. The trim removed 1 base at V and 1 base at J, leaving 10 bases unmatched. CDR3 sequence reads: CASSLKQGDPLNTGELFF. The DNA for the CDR3 is TGCGCCAGCAGCTTGAAGCAGGGGGACCCCTTGAACACCGGGGAGCTGTTTTTT.

This clone was seen only once. The rearrangement uses TRBV19 and TRBJ2-1, with D possibly matching TRBD1 (6 bases). The germline V and J ends were trimmed by 6 bases and 1 base, with 13 bases remaining between them. Germline V CDR1 and CDR2: LNHDA, SQIVND (reference sequence). This CDR3 has 15 residues. This CDR3 reads CASSTGYGSYNEQFF. The DNA of the CDR3 is TGTGCCAGTAGCACAGGGTACGGGTCCTACAATGAGCAGTTCTTC.

The chain is built from TRBV7-2 and TRBJ2-7; TRBD2 agrees at 7 bases. CDR3 length equals 17 residues. Germline V gene sequence: CDR1 SGHTA, CDR2 FQGNSA. After removal of 5 bases from V and 3 bases from J, the junction contained 16 bases not matched to a gene. CDR3 loop: CASSPRTRLARSYEQYF. In nucleotides, the CDR3 is TGTGCCAGCAGCCCCCGCACCCGACTAGCTCGCAGCTACGAGCAGTACTTC. The full variable domain, with the rest looked up from reference TRBV7-2 and TRBJ2-7, is GAGVSQSPSNKVTEKGKDVELRCDPISGHTALYWYRQSLGQGLEFLIYFQGNSAPDKSGLPSDRFSAERTGGSVSTLTIQRTQQEDSAVYLCASSPRTRLARSYEQYFGPGTRLTVT.

This sequence joins TRBV11-2 and TRBJ2-7; a possible D gene is TRBD1 (6 bases). Germline loops: CDR1 SGHAT, CDR2 FQNNGV. The CDR3 is 13 amino acids. V gave up 1 base and J gave up 2 bases, with 6 bases separating them. The DNA of the CDR3 is TGTGCCAGCAGCTTAGGGACAGCCTACGAGCAGTACTTC. It encodes CASSLGTAYEQYF.

This clone appeared once. The chain uses TRBV29-1 and TRBJ2-7, with D perhaps given as TRBD1 or TRBD2 (5 bases each). The CDR3 loop spans 13 amino acids. Trimming took off 2 bases at V and 0 bases at J, with 8 bases between the two ends. Germline V lookup: CDR1 SQVTM, CDR2 ANQGSEA. CDR3 coding DNA: TGCAGCGTTGAAAAGGGGAGCTCCTACGAGCAGTACTTC. This sequence encodes CSVEKGSSYEQYF.